This T cell receptor (beta chain) originates from a study of CD8+ T cells in alopecia areata. General study findings and limits: Normal skin contains resident alphabeta T cells, and these are also sequenced in scalp samples.

Points on this clone: Its target is unknown.

RNA extraction was followed by reverse transcription into cDNA, which acted as the sequencing template. This table comes from immunoSEQ multiplex PCR, and its TCRdb copy is limited to in-frame clones, with some not included. Of about 190,000 clones listed, roughly three fifths are singletons. Treatment reported: oral pan-JAK inhibitor, 5-10 mg twice daily. PBMCs, the starting material, were the source of sorted CD4+ and CD8+ T cells. CDR1 and CDR2 from the germline V gene are LGHNA and YSLEER. V lost 0 bases and J 2 bases, leaving 8 bases between the germline ends. The CDR3 spans 15 residues. The chain employs TRBV4-3 and TRBJ2-1; D gene ambiguous. This sample comprised CD4+ T cells sorted from blood, obtained at week 4, from a patient treated with tofacitinib. The source is a human donor with alopecia areata. CDR3 bases: TGCGCCAGCAGCCAAGACCGGGTAACCTACAATGAGCAGTTCTTC. As protein: CASSQDRVTYNEQFF.